This record covers a single T cell receptor (beta chain). The sample originates from a study of blood T cell repertoires in COVID-19. Generated by immunoSEQ multiplex PCR, the TCRdb table keeps only in-frame clones and is missing some. There are under 60,000 clones in the sample; about four fifths occur only once, and approximately 5.2% lies in the top ten. Germline-derived CDR1 and CDR2 are SEHNR and FQNEAQ (reference sequence). J was trimmed by 5 bases and V by 0 bases; bases with no gene match: 3. This CDR3 contains 15 residues. This sequence originates from a human donor in a cohort sampled during active COVID-19. Sequenced input: peripheral blood. The chain has TRBV7-9 and TRBJ1-4; 7 nucleotides align to TRBD1. The CDR3 DNA reads TGTGCCAGCAGCTTAGCCGAGACAGGGAATGAAAAACTGTTTTTT. The encoded protein is CASSLAETGNEKLFF. Variable domain in full (rest from reference TRBV7-9 and TRBJ1-4): DTGVSQNPRHKITKRGQNVTFRCDPISEHNRLYWYRQTLGQGPEFLTYFQNEAQLEKSRLLSDRFSAERPKGSFSTLEIQRTEQGDSAMYLCASSLAETGNEKLFFGSGTQLSVL.